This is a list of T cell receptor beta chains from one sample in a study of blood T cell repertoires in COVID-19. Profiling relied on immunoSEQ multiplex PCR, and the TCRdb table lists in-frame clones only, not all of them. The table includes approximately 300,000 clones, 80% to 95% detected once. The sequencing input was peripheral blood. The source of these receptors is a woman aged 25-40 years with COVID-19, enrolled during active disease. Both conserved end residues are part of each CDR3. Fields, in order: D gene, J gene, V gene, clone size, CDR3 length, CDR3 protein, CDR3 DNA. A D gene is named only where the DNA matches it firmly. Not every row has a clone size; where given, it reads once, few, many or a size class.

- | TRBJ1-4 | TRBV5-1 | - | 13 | CASAGGIGEKLFF | TGCGCCAGCGCCGGGGGAATTGGCGAAAAACTGTTTTTT
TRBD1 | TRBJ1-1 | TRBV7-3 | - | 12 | CASSLRGGEAFF | TGTGCCAGCAGCTTACGAGGGGGCGAGGCTTTCTTT
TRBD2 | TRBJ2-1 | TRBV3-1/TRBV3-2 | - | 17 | CASTLSPGTSGRHEQFF | TGTGCCAGCACCCTGAGCCCCGGGACTAGCGGGAGGCATGAGCAGTTCTTC
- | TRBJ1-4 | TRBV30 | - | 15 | CAFTPGRATNEKLFF | TGTGCCTTTACTCCAGGGCGCGCAACTAATGAAAAACTGTTTTTT
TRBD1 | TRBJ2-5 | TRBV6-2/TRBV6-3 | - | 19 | CASSYSPEVGQGQAETQYF | TGTGCCAGCAGTTACTCTCCCGAGGTGGGACAGGGGCAAGCGGAGACCCAGTACTTC
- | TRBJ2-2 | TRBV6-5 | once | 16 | CASSSHRQANTGELFF | TGTGCCAGCAGTTCGCACAGACAGGCGAACACCGGGGAGCTGTTTTTT
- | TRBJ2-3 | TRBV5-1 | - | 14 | CASSSRQGTDTQYF | TGCGCCAGCAGCTCTCGACAGGGCACAGATACGCAGTATTTT
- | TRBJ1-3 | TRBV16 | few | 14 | CASSQGAGGNTIYF | TGTGCCAGCAGCCAAGGGGCAGGCGGAAACACCATATATTTT
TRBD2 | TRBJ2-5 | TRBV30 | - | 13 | CAWRGTSVETQYF | TGTGCCTGGAGGGGGACTAGCGTGGAGACCCAGTACTTC
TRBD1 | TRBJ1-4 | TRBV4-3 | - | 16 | CASSLRGQGRNEKLFF | TGCGCCAGCAGCCTTAGAGGACAGGGCAGGAATGAAAAACTGTTTTTT
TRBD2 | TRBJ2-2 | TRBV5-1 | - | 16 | CASSLALAGDTGELFF | TGCGCCAGCAGCTTGGCGCTAGCGGGAGACACCGGGGAGCTGTTTTTT
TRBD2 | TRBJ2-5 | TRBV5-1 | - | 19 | CASSSRLAGVTRGGETQYF | TGCGCCAGCAGCTCCCGCCTAGCGGGAGTCACCCGAGGAGGAGAGACCCAGTACTTC
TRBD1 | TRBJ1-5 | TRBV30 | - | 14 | CAWNSGGLHQPQHF | TGTGCCTGGAACTCAGGGGGGTTACATCAGCCCCAGCATTTT
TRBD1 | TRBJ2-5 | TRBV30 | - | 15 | CAWSRGQGHRETQYF | TGTGCCTGGAGTCGGGGACAGGGCCACCGAGAGACCCAGTACTTC
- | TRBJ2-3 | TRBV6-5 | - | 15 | CASSSPSGGTDTQYF | TGTGCCAGCAGTTCCCCCTCGGGGGGCACAGATACGCAGTATTTT
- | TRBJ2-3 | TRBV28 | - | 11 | CASRTRDTQYF | TGTGCCAGCAGGACCAGGGATACGCAGTATTTT
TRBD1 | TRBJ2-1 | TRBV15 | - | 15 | CATSRGGTVLLPQFF | TGTGCCACCAGCAGAGGGGGGACAGTCTTACTCCCACAGTTCTTC
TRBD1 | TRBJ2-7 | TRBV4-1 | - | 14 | CASSLGTGNYEQYF | TGCGCCAGCAGCCTAGGGACAGGGAACTACGAGCAGTACTTC
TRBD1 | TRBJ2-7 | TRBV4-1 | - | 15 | CASSQEVSGGGEQYF | TGCGCCAGCAGCCAAGAGGTTTCAGGGGGCGGCGAGCAGTACTTC
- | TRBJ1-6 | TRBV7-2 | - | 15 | CASSRGDVNNSPLHF | TGTGCCAGCAGCCGGGGGGACGTAAATAATTCACCCCTCCACTTT
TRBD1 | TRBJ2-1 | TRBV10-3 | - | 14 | CAIGLTGGNNEQFF | TGTGCCATCGGGTTGACAGGGGGGAATAATGAGCAGTTCTTC
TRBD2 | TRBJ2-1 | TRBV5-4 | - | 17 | CASSFPGLAGEHEEQFF | TGTGCCAGCAGCTTCCCGGGACTAGCGGGAGAACACGAAGAGCAGTTCTTC
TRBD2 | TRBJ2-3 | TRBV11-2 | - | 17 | CASSLLAGGASTDTQYF | TGTGCCAGCAGCTTACTAGCGGGAGGCGCTAGCACAGATACGCAGTATTTT
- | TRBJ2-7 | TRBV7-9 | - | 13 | CASGTDYSYEQYF | TGTGCCAGCGGGACGGACTACTCCTACGAGCAGTACTTC
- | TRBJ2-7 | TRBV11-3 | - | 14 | CASSLQGTSYEQYF | TGTGCCAGCAGCTTACAGGGGACCTCCTACGAGCAGTACTTC
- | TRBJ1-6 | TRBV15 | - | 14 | CATSTTAYNSPLHF | TGTGCCACCAGCACGACAGCCTATAATTCACCCCTCCACTTT
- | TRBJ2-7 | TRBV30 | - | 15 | CAWSVHGMRGYEQYF | TGTGCCTGGAGTGTACACGGAATGCGGGGCTACGAGCAGTACTTC
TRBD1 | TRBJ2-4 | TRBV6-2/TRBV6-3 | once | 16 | CASSYKGQGALNIQYF | TGTGCCAGCAGTTACAAAGGACAGGGGGCGTTGAACATTCAGTACTTC
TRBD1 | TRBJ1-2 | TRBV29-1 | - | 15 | CSADATTTGGYGYTF | TGCAGCGCCGATGCCACCACGACAGGGGGCTATGGCTACACCTTC
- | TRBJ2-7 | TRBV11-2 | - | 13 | CASSLGAHGEQYF | TGTGCCAGCAGCCTAGGAGCCCATGGCGAGCAGTACTTC
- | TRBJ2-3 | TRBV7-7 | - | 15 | CASSSKAGGTDTQYF | TGTGCTAGCAGTTCAAAGGCCGGGGGCACAGATACGCAGTATTTT
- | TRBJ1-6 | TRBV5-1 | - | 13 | CASSLAGLSPLHF | TGCGCCAGCAGCTTGGCAGGGCTTTCACCCCTCCACTTT
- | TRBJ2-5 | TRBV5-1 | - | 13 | CASSSTSLETQYF | TGCGCCAGCAGCTCCACTAGTCTTGAGACCCAGTACTTC
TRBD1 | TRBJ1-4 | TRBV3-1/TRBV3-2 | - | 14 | CASRRQGTGEKLFF | TGTGCCAGCAGGAGACAGGGGACGGGTGAAAAACTGTTTTTT
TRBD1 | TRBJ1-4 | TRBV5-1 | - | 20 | CASSLAAWTGDPREAEKLFF | TGCGCCAGCAGCTTGGCGGCTTGGACAGGGGACCCCAGAGAGGCTGAAAAACTGTTTTTT
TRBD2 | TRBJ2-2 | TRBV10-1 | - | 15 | CASSEGTSGPGELFF | TGCGCCAGCAGTGAAGGGACTAGCGGGCCCGGGGAGCTGTTTTTT
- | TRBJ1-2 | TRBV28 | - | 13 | CASRQDSTDGYTF | TGTGCCAGCAGACAGGACAGCACTGATGGCTACACCTTC
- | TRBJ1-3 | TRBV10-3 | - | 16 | CAISASTVAAGNTIYF | TGTGCCATCAGTGCCTCGACAGTCGCAGCTGGAAACACCATATATTTT